This T cell receptor (beta chain) was documented in a study of breast tumors, draining lymph nodes, adjacent tissues. TCRdb reanalysed the multiplex PCR reads using MiXCR and keeps one entry per CDR3 protein. The sample records about 230,000 distinct CDR3 sequences, around 32% being singletons. The lymph nodes were axillary draining lymph nodes from breast cancer patients. Losses at the gene ends were 3 bases for V and 1 base for J; bases not matched to a gene: 8. The length of the CDR3 is 16 residues. Per germline, CDR1 LGHNA and CDR2 YSLEER. The receptor comes from a female donor with breast cancer. Some clones in this sample may be carry-over from other donors' samples. V usage is TRBV4-3 and J usage is TRBJ1-1; 7 nucleotides align to TRBD1. Specimen: axillary lymph node tissue. The CDR3 region is CASSQGLGQANTEAFF. The CDR3 DNA reads as TGCGCCAGCAGCCAGGGTCTAGGACAGGCGAACACTGAAGCTTTCTTT.